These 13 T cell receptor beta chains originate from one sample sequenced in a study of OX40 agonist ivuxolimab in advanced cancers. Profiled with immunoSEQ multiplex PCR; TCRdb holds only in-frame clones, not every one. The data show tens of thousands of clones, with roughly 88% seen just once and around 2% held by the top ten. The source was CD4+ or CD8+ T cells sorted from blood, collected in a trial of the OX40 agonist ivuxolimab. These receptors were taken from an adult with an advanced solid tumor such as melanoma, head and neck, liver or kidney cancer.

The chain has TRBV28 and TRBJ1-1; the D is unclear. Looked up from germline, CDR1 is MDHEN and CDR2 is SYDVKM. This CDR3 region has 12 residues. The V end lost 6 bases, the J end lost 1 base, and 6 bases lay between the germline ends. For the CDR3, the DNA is TGTGCCAGCAGGTTACGGAACACTGAAGCTTTCTTT. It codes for CASRLRNTEAFF.

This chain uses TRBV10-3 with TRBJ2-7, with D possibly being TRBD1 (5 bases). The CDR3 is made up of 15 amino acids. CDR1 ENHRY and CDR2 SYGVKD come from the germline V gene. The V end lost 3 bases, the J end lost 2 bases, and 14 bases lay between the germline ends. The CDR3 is CAISEGATVTYEQYF. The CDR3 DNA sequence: TGTGCCATCAGTGAAGGGGCCACTGTCACCTACGAGCAGTACTTC.

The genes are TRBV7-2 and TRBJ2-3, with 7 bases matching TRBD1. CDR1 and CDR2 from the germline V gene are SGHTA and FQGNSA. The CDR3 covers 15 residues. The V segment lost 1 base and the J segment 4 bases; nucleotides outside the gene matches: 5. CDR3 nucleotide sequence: TGTGCCAGCAGCTTAGGATTGCAGGGGGCAGATACGCAGTATTTT. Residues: CASSLGLQGADTQYF.

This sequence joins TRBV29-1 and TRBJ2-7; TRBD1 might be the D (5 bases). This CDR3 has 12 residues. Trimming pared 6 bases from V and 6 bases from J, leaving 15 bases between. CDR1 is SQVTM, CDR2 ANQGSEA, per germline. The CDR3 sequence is CSVAQGRGEQYF. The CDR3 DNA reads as TGCAGCGTGGCGCAGGGTCGCGGCGAGCAGTACTTC.

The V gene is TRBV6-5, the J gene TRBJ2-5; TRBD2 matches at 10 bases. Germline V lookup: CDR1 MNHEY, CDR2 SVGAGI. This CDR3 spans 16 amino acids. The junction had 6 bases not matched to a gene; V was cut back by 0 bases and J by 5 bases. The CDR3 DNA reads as TGTGCCAGCAGTTACTCGATACTAGCGGGGCCCGAGACCCAGTACTTC. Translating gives CASSYSILAGPETQYF.

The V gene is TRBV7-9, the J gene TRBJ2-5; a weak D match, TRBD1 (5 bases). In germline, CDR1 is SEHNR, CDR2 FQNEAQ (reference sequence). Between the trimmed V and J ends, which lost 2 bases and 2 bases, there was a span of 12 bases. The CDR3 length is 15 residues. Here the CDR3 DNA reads TGTGCCAGCAGCTTACTGTCAGGGATACAAGAGACCCAGTACTTC. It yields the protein CASSLLSGIQETQYF.

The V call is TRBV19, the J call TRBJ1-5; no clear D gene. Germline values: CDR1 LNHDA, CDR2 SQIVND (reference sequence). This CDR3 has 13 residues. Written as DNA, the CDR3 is TGTGCTTCAGGAAAATATAGCAATCAGCCCCAGCATTTT. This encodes CASGKYSNQPQHF.

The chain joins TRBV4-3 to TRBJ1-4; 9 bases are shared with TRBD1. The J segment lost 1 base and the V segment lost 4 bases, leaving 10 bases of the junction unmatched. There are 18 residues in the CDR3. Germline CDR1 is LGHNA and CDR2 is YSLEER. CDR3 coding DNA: TGCGCCAGCAGCCCTGGACAGGGGTTTAGAGGAACTAATGAAAAACTGTTTTTT. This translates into CASSPGQGFRGTNEKLFF.

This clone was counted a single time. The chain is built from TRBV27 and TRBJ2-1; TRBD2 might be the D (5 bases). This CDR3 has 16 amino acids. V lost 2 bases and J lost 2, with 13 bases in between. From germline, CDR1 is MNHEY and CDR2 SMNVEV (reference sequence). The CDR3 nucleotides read TGTGCCAGCAGTTTAAACGGGCTAGCCCCCTACAATGAGCAGTTCTTC. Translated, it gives CASSLNGLAPYNEQFF.

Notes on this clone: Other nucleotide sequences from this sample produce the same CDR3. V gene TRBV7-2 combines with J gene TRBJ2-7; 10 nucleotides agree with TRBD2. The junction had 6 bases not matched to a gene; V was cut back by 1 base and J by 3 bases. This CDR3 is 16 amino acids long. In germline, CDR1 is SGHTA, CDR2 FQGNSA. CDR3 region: CASSLEGASGSYEQYF. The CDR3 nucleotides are TGTGCCAGCAGCTTAGAAGGCGCTAGCGGGAGCTACGAGCAGTACTTC.

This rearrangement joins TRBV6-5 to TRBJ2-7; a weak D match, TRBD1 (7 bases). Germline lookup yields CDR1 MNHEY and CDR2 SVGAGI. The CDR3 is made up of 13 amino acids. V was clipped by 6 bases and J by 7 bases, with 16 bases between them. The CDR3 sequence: CASRIQGRFEQYF. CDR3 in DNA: TGTGCCAGCAGGATACAGGGGAGGTTTGAGCAGTACTTC.

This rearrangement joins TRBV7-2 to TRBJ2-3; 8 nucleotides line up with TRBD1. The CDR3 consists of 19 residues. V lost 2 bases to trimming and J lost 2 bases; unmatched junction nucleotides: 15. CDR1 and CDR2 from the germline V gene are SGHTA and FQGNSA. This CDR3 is CASSLNSGRGLILTDTQYF. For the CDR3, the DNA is TGTGCCAGCAGCTTAAACAGCGGCAGGGGGCTTATCCTCACAGATACGCAGTATTTT.

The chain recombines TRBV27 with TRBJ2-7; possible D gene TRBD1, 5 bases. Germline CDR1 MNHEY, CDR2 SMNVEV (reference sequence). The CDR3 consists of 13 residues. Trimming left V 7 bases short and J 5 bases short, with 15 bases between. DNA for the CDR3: TGTGCCAGCACCCGTAGGACAACGGACGAGCAGTACTTC. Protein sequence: CASTRRTTDEQYF.